This T cell receptor beta chain is drawn from a study of T cell responses to AZD1222 COVID-19 vaccine. Sequencing was performed with immunoSEQ multiplex PCR; in TCRdb, only in-frame clones are kept and a portion is missing. Of some 150,000 clones listed, approximately 89% are singletons. Second doses at about 4 or about 12 weeks were pooled. This clonotype was sampled from an adult who received the AZD1222 COVID-19 vaccine. The specimen comprised peripheral blood, sampled 28 days after the second AZD1222 dose.

DNA of the CDR3: TGTGCCAGCAGCCAAGGCCAGGACAACTATGGCTACACCTTC. Amino acid sequence: CASSQGQDNYGYTF. The gene calls are TRBV4-2 and TRBJ1-2; D is uncertain. This CDR3 is 14 amino acids long. Germline CDR1 reads LGHNA; CDR2 reads YNFKEQ. V was trimmed by 1 base and J by 2 bases, leaving 8 bases between them.